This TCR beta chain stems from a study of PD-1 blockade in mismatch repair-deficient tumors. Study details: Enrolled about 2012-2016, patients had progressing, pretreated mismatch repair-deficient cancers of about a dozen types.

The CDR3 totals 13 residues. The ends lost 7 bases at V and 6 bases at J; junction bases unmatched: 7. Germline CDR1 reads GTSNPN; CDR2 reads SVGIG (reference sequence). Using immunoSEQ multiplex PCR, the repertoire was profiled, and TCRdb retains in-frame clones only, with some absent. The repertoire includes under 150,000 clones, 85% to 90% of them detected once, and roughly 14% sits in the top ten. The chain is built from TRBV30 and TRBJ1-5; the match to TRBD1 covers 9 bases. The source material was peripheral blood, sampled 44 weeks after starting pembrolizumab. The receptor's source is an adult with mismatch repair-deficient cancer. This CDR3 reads CASRTGDSQPQHF. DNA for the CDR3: TGTGCCTCCAGGACAGGGGACAGTCAGCCCCAGCATTTT.